The clone carrying this T cell receptor beta chain was seen only once. No antigen is known for it. This specimen comes from a study of T cell responses to AZD1222 COVID-19 vaccine. Study results and caveats: White British ancestry dominated among donors, who included more females, and clonal diversity was possibly underestimated.

Assay used: immunoSEQ multiplex PCR; TCRdb lists only in-frame clones, some missing. The data hold approximately 150,000 clones, with about 94% observed a single time. Germline CDR1 SGHAT, CDR2 FQNNGV. J gave up 9 bases and V 4 bases, and 10 bases lay outside the gene matches. CDR3 size: 17 residues. This chain joins TRBV11-2 and TRBJ2-1, with 15 bases lining up with TRBD2. The receptor's source is an adult who received the AZD1222 COVID-19 vaccine. Source: peripheral blood, taken 28 days after the second AZD1222 dose. CDR3 sequence (DNA): TGTGCCAGCAGCTCCCGGACTAGCGGGAGGGCCCATCCTGAGCAGTTCTTC. It codes for CASSSRTSGRAHPEQFF.